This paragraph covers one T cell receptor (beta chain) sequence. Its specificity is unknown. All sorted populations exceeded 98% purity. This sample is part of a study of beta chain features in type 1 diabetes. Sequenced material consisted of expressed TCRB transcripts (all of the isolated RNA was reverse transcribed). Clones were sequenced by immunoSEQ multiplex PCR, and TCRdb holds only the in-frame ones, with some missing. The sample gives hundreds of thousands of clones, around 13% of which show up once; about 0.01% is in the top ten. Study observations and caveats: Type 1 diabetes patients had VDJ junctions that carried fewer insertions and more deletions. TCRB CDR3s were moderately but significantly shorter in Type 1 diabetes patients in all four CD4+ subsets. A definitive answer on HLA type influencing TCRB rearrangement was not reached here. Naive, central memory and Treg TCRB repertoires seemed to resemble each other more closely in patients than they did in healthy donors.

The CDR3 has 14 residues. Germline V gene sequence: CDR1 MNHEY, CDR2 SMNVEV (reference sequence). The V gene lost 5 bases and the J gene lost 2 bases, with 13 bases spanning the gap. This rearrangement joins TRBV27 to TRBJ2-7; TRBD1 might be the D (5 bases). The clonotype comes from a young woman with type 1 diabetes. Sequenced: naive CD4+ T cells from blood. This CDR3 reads CASSPIGATYEQYF. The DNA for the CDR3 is TGTGCCAGCAGTCCCATAGGGGCAACCTACGAGCAGTACTTC.